These 18 T cell receptor beta chains were all obtained from the same sample, sequenced in a study of control samples from healthy donors and cancer patients. Profiled with immunoSEQ multiplex PCR; TCRdb holds only in-frame clones, not every one. This sample has about 140,000 clones, with around 94% found just once. Material for sequencing was blood. Source of these receptors: a man between 35 and 55 years old in good health.

The chain is built from TRBV30 and TRBJ2-2; no clear D gene. V lost 4 bases and J lost 3, with 9 bases in between. CDR3 length: 13 residues. Germline V gene sequence: CDR1 GTSNPN, CDR2 SVGIG (reference sequence). This CDR3 is CAWTVGYTGELFF. For the CDR3, the DNA is TGTGCCTGGACGGTAGGGTACACCGGGGAGCTGTTTTTT.

The chain couples TRBV6-1 to TRBJ2-7, with D perhaps assigned TRBD1 or TRBD2 (6 bases each). Trimming cost V 2 bases and J 6 bases, with 17 bases left between them. This CDR3 region has 15 residues. Germline CDR1 MNHNS, CDR2 SASEGT. CDR3 in DNA: TGTGCCAGCAGTGAAATTTGGGGGGCGCTAGGCGAGCAGTACTTC. Protein product: CASSEIWGALGEQYF.

V and J are TRBV27 and TRBJ2-3; no clear D. V was trimmed by 3 bases and J by 2 bases, leaving 6 bases between them. CDR1 is MNHEY, CDR2 SMNVEV, per germline (reference sequence). CDR3 length: 13 amino acids. The DNA for the CDR3 is TGTGCCAGCAGTTTTGTTTACACAGATACGCAGTATTTT. Residues: CASSFVYTDTQYF.

The chain carries TRBV28 and TRBJ2-3; no reliable D call. The germline V gene has CDR1 MDHEN and CDR2 SYDVKM. There are 12 residues in the CDR3. Between the trimmed V and J ends, which lost 6 bases and 2 bases, there was a span of 6 bases. The chain's CDR3 is CASRTYTDTQYF. The CDR3 DNA follows: TGTGCCAGCAGGACCTACACAGATACGCAGTATTTT.

The rearrangement joins TRBV9 to TRBJ1-3, with TRBD1 identical over 9 bases. Trimming at V came to 2 bases and at J to 2 bases, leaving 2 bases not matched to a gene. Germline CDR1 SGDLS, CDR2 YYNGEE. This CDR3 has 15 amino acids. In DNA, the CDR3 is TGTGCCAGCAGCGTTGGGACAGGGACTGGAAACACCATATATTTT. Amino acid sequence: CASSVGTGTGNTIYF.

V and J are TRBV7-9 and TRBJ2-7; D is perhaps TRBD1 or TRBD2 (6 bases each). Between the trimmed V and J ends, which lost 1 base and 1 base, there was a span of 8 bases. The CDR3 totals 14 residues. The germline V gene has CDR1 SEHNR and CDR2 FQNEAQ (reference sequence). The CDR3 nucleotides are TGTGCCAGCAGCTTAGAAGGGGGGTCCTACGAGCAGTACTTC. Translated: CASSLEGGSYEQYF.

The chain carries TRBV6-2 or TRBV6-3 and TRBJ2-1; D might be TRBD2 (5 bases). CDR3 length: 15 residues. Trimming took off 2 bases at V and 9 bases at J, with 17 bases between the two ends. Germline V gene sequence: CDR1 MNHEY, CDR2 SVGEGT. Here the CDR3 DNA reads TGTGCCAGCAGTTACGTCGGGGTGGGAACGGGTGAGCAGTTCTTC. Residues: CASSYVGVGTGEQFF.

This clone appeared a single time. This chain connects TRBV9 to TRBJ2-2; D is undetermined. This CDR3 spans 13 amino acids. V was clipped by 4 bases and J by 6 bases, with 10 bases between them. Germline V gene lookup returns CDR1 SGDLS and CDR2 YYNGEE. The CDR3 nucleotides read TGTGCCAGCAGCCCTCGGTATGCCGGGGAGCTGTTTTTT. Its translation is CASSPRYAGELFF. Full variable domain (outside the CDR3, taken from reference TRBV9 and TRBJ2-2): DSGVTQTPKHLITATGQRVTLRCSPRSGDLSVYWYQQSLDQGLQFLIQYYNGEERAKGNILERFSAQQFPDLHSELNLSSLELGDSALYFCASSPRYAGELFFGEGSRLTVL.

The V call is TRBV29-1, the J call TRBJ1-1; tentative D call: TRBD1 (6 bases). Trimming stripped 7 bases from V and 1 base from J, with 10 bases between. This CDR3 is built from 12 residues. CDR1 and CDR2 from the germline V gene are SQVTM and ANQGSEA. CDR3 in amino acids: CSGGGRNTEAFF. CDR3 nucleotide sequence: TGCAGCGGAGGGGGGAGGAACACTGAAGCTTTCTTT.

The gene calls are TRBV6-5 and TRBJ2-3, with D possibly TRBD2 on 7 matching bases. This CDR3 region has 15 residues. With 0 bases removed from V and 4 bases from J, the gap between germline ends came to 11 bases. Germline V gives CDR1 MNHEY, CDR2 SVGAGI. CDR3 region: CASSYSGGAADTQYF. In DNA, the CDR3 is TGTGCCAGCAGTTACTCGGGGGGGGCGGCAGATACGCAGTATTTT.

This clone was recorded only once. The chain couples TRBV6-5 to TRBJ1-5; D not resolved. CDR3 length: 13 residues. Trimming shortened V by 5 bases and J by 2 bases, and 7 bases separated the two germline ends. The germline V gene encodes CDR1 MNHEY and CDR2 SVGAGI. This chain's CDR3 is CASSPTGNQPQHF. CDR3 bases: TGTGCCAGCAGTCCCACTGGCAATCAGCCCCAGCATTTT.

The gene calls are TRBV5-4 and TRBJ1-1; D not certain. The CDR3 spans 13 residues. V was clipped by 0 bases and J by 6 bases, with 9 bases between them. The germline V gene has CDR1 SGHNT and CDR2 YYREEE (reference sequence). CDR3 sequence (DNA): TGTGCCAGCAGCTTGGTCCGCGGGTCTGAAGCTTTCTTT. Amino acids: CASSLVRGSEAFF.

The genes are TRBV4-2 and TRBJ2-5; D is possibly TRBD1 (6 bases). The CDR3 has 16 residues. The germline V gene has CDR1 LGHNA and CDR2 YNFKEQ. V was cut by 0 bases and J by 5 bases, with 16 bases left in between. The CDR3 DNA reads as TGTGCCAGCAGCCAAGAATCGGCAGGGGATTGGGAGACCCAGTACTTC. The encoded protein is CASSQESAGDWETQYF.

This clone appeared once. J is TRBJ1-2 and V is TRBV11-2; D is unresolved. The CDR3 runs 14 residues. Between the trimmed V and J ends, which lost 5 bases and 4 bases, there was a span of 14 bases. Germline-derived CDR1 and CDR2 are SGHAT and FQNNGV. The DNA for the CDR3 is TGTGCCAGCAGCCCGGTGCGGAACTTCTATGGCTACACCTTC. Amino acid sequence: CASSPVRNFYGYTF.

The V call is TRBV7-2, the J call TRBJ1-4, with D possibly being TRBD1 (5 bases). V was clipped by 3 bases and J by 7 bases, with 24 bases between them. The CDR3 has 18 residues. The germline V gene has CDR1 SGHTA and CDR2 FQGNSA. The CDR3 loop is CASSFLLLGGEEGEKLFF. The CDR3 nucleotides read TGTGCCAGCAGCTTCCTACTACTCGGGGGGGAAGAGGGTGAAAAACTGTTTTTT.

The chain links TRBV29-1 to TRBJ1-2; perhaps TRBD1 as D (5 bases). The CDR3 is 12 residues long. From germline, CDR1 is SQVTM and CDR2 ANQGSEA. V was clipped by 5 bases and J by 7 bases, with 14 bases between them. This CDR3 reads CSVPEGSGGYTF. As DNA, the CDR3 is TGCAGCGTTCCAGAGGGGAGTGGTGGCTACACCTTC.

CDR3: CASSYGTNTEAFF. CDR3 coding DNA: TGTGCCAGCAGTTACGGGACGAACACTGAAGCTTTCTTT. The rearrangement links TRBV6-5 to TRBJ1-1, with D possibly being TRBD1 (5 bases). The CDR3 runs to 13 residues. The germline CDR1 and CDR2 sequences are MNHEY and SVGAGI. V lost 2 bases, J lost 1 base, and 5 bases lay in between.

The rearrangement joins TRBV6-2 or TRBV6-3 to TRBJ1-1, with D unclear. The germline V and J ends were trimmed by 4 bases and 1 base, with 10 bases remaining between them. The CDR3 is made up of 14 amino acids. Looked up from germline, CDR1 is MNHEY and CDR2 is SVGEGT. The CDR3 DNA reads as TGTGCCAGCAGTTCAAAGGGATGGAACACTGAAGCTTTCTTT. Amino acid sequence: CASSSKGWNTEAFF.